Below are 24 T cell receptor beta chains sequenced from a single sample in a study of shared clonotypes between healthy human individuals. Clones were sequenced by immunoSEQ multiplex PCR, and TCRdb holds only the in-frame ones, with some missing. The data show 2 million or so clones, with 95% seen just once and more than 0.1% held by the top ten. The sample consisted of naive CD4+ T cells sorted from blood. Sample subset: CD45RA+ positively selected. These receptors came from a man aged 18 to 35 in good health.

The rearrangement joins TRBV19 to TRBJ2-2, with TRBD1 as a possible D gene (5 bases). V dropped 7 bases and J dropped 0 bases, with 9 bases sitting between them. Germline-derived CDR1 and CDR2 are LNHDA and SQIVND (reference sequence). This CDR3 comprises 14 residues. The CDR3 DNA reads TGTGCCAGTAAAGGACATTCGAACACCGGGGAGCTGTTTTTT. Translating it yields CASKGHSNTGELFF.

V is TRBV27 and J is TRBJ2-7; TRBD1 matches at 8 bases. The CDR3 extends over 14 amino acids. Germline assignment: CDR1 MNHEY and CDR2 SMNVEV (reference sequence). The trim removed 6 bases at V and 4 bases at J, leaving 8 bases unmatched. The CDR3 DNA follows: TGTGCCAGCAGGCCCCGGGACAGGATATACGAGCAGTACTTC. Translating it yields CASRPRDRIYEQYF.

A note on this clone: Distinct nucleotide sequences in the sample also encode this CDR3. This rearrangement joins TRBV7-9 to TRBJ2-3; no firm D call. CDR1 is SEHNR and CDR2 is FQNEAQ in the germline V gene (reference sequence). The germline V and J ends were trimmed by 0 bases and 2 bases, with 9 bases remaining between them. The CDR3 extends over 15 amino acids. The CDR3 region is CASSLAAESTDTQYF. The CDR3 coding sequence is TGTGCCAGCAGCTTAGCGGCGGAGTCCACAGATACGCAGTATTTT.

About this clone: The sample carries other DNA sequences with the same CDR3. V is TRBV4-1 and J is TRBJ2-7, with 7 bases lining up with TRBD1. J was trimmed by 3 bases and V by 4 bases; bases with no gene match: 6. The CDR3 spans 14 residues. Germline V gene sequence: CDR1 MGHRA, CDR2 YSYEKL. The CDR3 reads CASSLGDRGYEQYF. CDR3 coding DNA: TGCGCCAGCAGCCTCGGGGACAGAGGCTACGAGCAGTACTTC.

This clone showed up just once. The V gene is TRBV28, the J gene TRBJ1-5, with TRBD1 identical over 8 bases. CDR3 length: 14 amino acids. Germline loops: CDR1 MDHEN, CDR2 SYDVKM. Trimming removed 6 bases from V and 7 bases from J; junction bases left unmatched: 8. The CDR3 reads CASRYQGAGQPQHF. Written as DNA, the CDR3 is TGTGCCAGCAGGTACCAGGGGGCAGGCCAGCCCCAGCATTTT.

In this sample, this clone turned up once. The chain combines TRBV10-3 with TRBJ2-5; 9 nucleotides align to TRBD2. This CDR3 spans 14 amino acids. Per germline, CDR1 ENHRY and CDR2 SYGVKD. V shed 6 bases and J 2 bases; nucleotides not matched to a gene: 4. CDR3 protein: CAIRSSGVQETQYF. CDR3 bases: TGTGCCATCAGATCTAGCGGGGTACAAGAGACCCAGTACTTC.

In DNA, the CDR3 is TGCGCCAGCAGCCAAGTAACTTGGACAGGGAACACTGAAGCTTTCTTT. Its protein is CASSQVTWTGNTEAFF. The V call is TRBV4-3, the J call TRBJ1-1, with TRBD1 matching over 7 bases. Trimming cost V 1 base and J 1 base; bases outside gene matches: 6. The CDR3 is 16 amino acids. The germline V gene has CDR1 LGHNA and CDR2 YSLEER.

The chain uses TRBV7-3 and TRBJ2-2; D not resolved. V lost 4 bases, J lost 4 bases, and 10 bases lay in between. Germline loops: CDR1 SGHTA, CDR2 FQGTGA. The CDR3 contains 14 residues. The CDR3 spells CASSSGGPTGELFF. CDR3 sequence (DNA): TGTGCCAGCAGCTCGGGCGGTCCCACCGGGGAGCTGTTTTTT.

Comment on this clone: Other DNA sequences within the sample encode an identical CDR3. The chain employs TRBV5-4 and TRBJ2-5; TRBD1 aligns across 8 bases. The V segment lost 5 bases and the J segment 2 bases; nucleotides outside the gene matches: 5. This CDR3 is built from 14 residues. Looked up from germline, CDR1 is SGHNT and CDR2 is YYREEE (reference sequence). CDR3 protein: CASSLTGAQETQYF. The CDR3 DNA follows: TGTGCCAGCAGTTTGACAGGGGCTCAAGAGACCCAGTACTTC.

The chain couples TRBV2 to TRBJ1-2; D gene uncertain. The V gene's germline CDR1 is SNHLY and CDR2 FYNNEI. The ends were cut back, 3 bases at V and 8 bases at J, with 16 bases in the middle. CDR3 size: 14 residues. The CDR3 is CASSDEARTRGYTF. The CDR3 DNA reads TGTGCCAGCAGTGATGAGGCCAGAACTCGCGGCTACACCTTC. Combining the CDR3 with reference TRBV2 and TRBJ1-2 gives the whole variable domain EPEVTQTPSHQVTQMGQEVILRCVPISNHLYFYWYRQILGQKVEFLVSFYNNEISEKSEIFDDQFSVERPDGSNFTLKIRSTKLEDSAMYFCASSDEARTRGYTFGSGTRLTVV.

This clone appeared once. Other DNA sequences of this sample code for an identical CDR3. This chain connects TRBV11-2 to TRBJ2-5; unclear D gene. Germline loops: CDR1 SGHAT, CDR2 FQNNGV. Trimming removed 3 bases at V and 2 bases at J, with 7 bases between. The CDR3 runs to 13 residues. The CDR3 DNA follows: TGTGCCAGCAGCTTTGGACCTCAAGAGACCCAGTACTTC. It encodes CASSFGPQETQYF.

The chain combines TRBV6-5 with TRBJ1-2, with D maybe TRBD1 (5 bases). Trimming shortened V by 6 bases and J by 4 bases, and 18 bases separated the two germline ends. The CDR3 sequence is 15 residues long. CDR1 is MNHEY and CDR2 is SVGAGI in the germline V gene. The CDR3 bases are TGTGCCAGCAGCGAGGCCGGGACGGGAGTCTATGGCTACACCTTC. As protein: CASSEAGTGVYGYTF.

About this clone: Other DNA sequences in this specimen translate into the identical CDR3. The chain employs TRBV10-3 and TRBJ2-1, with D perhaps matching TRBD2 (6 bases). Germline V CDR1 and CDR2: ENHRY, SYGVKD. There are 12 residues in the CDR3. V was cut by 3 bases and J by 7 bases, with 7 bases left in between. The CDR3 reads CAISEGGNEQFF. The CDR3 DNA follows: TGTGCCATCAGTGAAGGAGGGAATGAGCAGTTCTTC.

This chain connects TRBV5-1 to TRBJ2-3; unclear D gene. The CDR3 spans 16 residues. Germline assignment: CDR1 SGHRS and CDR2 YFSETQ. V was cut by 4 bases and J by 1 base, with 16 bases left in between. CDR3 in amino acids: CASSHGTTSGTDTQYF. CDR3 bases: TGCGCCAGCAGCCACGGCACTACCTCGGGCACAGATACGCAGTATTTT.

Concerning this clone: Different DNA sequences within this sample yield the same CDR3. The chain couples TRBV6-4 to TRBJ1-5; D ambiguous. Between the trimmed V and J ends, which lost 3 bases and 1 base, there was a span of 4 bases. The CDR3 totals 13 residues. CDR1 and CDR2 (germline): MRHNA, SNTAGT. This CDR3 is CASSEESNQPQHF. For the CDR3, the DNA is TGTGCCAGCAGTGAGGAAAGCAATCAGCCCCAGCATTTT.

The V call is TRBV5-1, the J call TRBJ2-1; tentatively, D is TRBD1 or TRBD2 (6 bases each). The CDR3 spans 16 residues. Germline V lookup: CDR1 SGHRS, CDR2 YFSETQ. Trimming took 3 bases from V and 1 from J, leaving 14 bases between them. CDR3: CASSSQGGNSYNEQFF. In DNA, the CDR3 is TGCGCCAGCAGCTCCCAAGGGGGGAATTCCTACAATGAGCAGTTCTTC.

The CDR3: CASSFGQGASYGYTF. In nucleotides, the CDR3 is TGTGCCAGCAGCTTTGGGCAGGGGGCTTCTTATGGCTACACCTTC. The V and J genes are TRBV5-4 and TRBJ1-2; 8 bases are shared with TRBD1. J gave up 5 bases and V 2 bases, and 8 bases lay outside the gene matches. Germline V gene lookup returns CDR1 SGHNT and CDR2 YYREEE (reference sequence). The CDR3 is 15 amino acids. The full variable domain, in which reference TRBV5-4 and TRBJ1-2 provide the parts outside the CDR3, is ETGVTQSPTHLIKTRGQQVTLRCSSQSGHNTVSWYQQALGQGPQFIFQYYREEENGRGNFPPRFSGLQFPNYSSELNVNALELDDSALYLCASSFGQGASYGYTFGSGTRLTVV.

The CDR3 nucleotides read TGTGCCAGCAGCTTAGCGACAGGCCCCTACGAGCAGTACTTC. Residues: CASSLATGPYEQYF. This chain links TRBV11-1 with TRBJ2-7; a weak D match, TRBD1 (6 bases). Germline lookup yields CDR1 SGHAT and CDR2 FQDESV (reference sequence). The CDR3 sequence is 14 residues long. With 0 bases removed from V and 2 bases from J, the gap between germline ends came to 8 bases. The full variable domain, rest sourced from reference TRBV11-1 and TRBJ2-7, is EAEVAQSPRYKITEKSQAVAFWCDPISGHATLYWYRQILGQGPELLVQFQDESVVDDSQLPKDRFSAERLKGVDSTLKIQPAELGDSAMYLCASSLATGPYEQYFGPGTRLTVT.

The genes are TRBV4-2 and TRBJ2-7; D ambiguous. Trimming stripped 0 bases from V and 5 bases from J, with 14 bases between. The CDR3 loop spans 15 amino acids. Germline-derived CDR1 and CDR2 are LGHNA and YNFKEQ. The CDR3 DNA sequence: TGTGCCAGCAGCCAAGATAGCACCGTCCGGGACGAGCAGTACTTC. The encoded protein is CASSQDSTVRDEQYF.

The chain is built from TRBV7-2 and TRBJ2-1; D uncertain. Germline V gene lookup returns CDR1 SGHTA and CDR2 FQGNSA. The V and J ends lost 2 bases and 9 bases respectively, with 17 bases between them. The CDR3 runs 15 residues. CDR3 sequence (DNA): TGTGCCAGCAGCTTACCGGGCAGGACCTACGGTGAGCAGTTCTTC. Translation gives CASSLPGRTYGEQFF. Together with reference TRBV7-2 and TRBJ2-1, the CDR3 gives the full variable domain: GAGVSQSPSNKVTEKGKDVELRCDPISGHTALYWYRQSLGQGLEFLIYFQGNSAPDKSGLPSDRFSAERTGGSVSTLTIQRTQQEDSAVYLCASSLPGRTYGEQFFGPGTRLTVL.

V usage is TRBV28 and J usage is TRBJ1-5; D not resolved. The CDR3 spans 17 residues. With 5 bases removed from V and 3 bases from J, the gap between germline ends came to 20 bases. CDR1 and CDR2 (germline): MDHEN, SYDVKM. CDR3 nucleotides: TGTGCCAGCAGTCCTCGCCAAACAGCGGGGAACAATCAGCCCCAGCATTTT. This translates into CASSPRQTAGNNQPQHF.

V and J are TRBV20-1 and TRBJ2-3; TRBD1 is a possible D gene (6 bases). The CDR3 consists of 10 residues. Trimming took 6 bases from V and 9 from J, leaving 10 bases between them. In germline, CDR1 is DFQATT, CDR2 SNEGSKA (reference sequence). CDR3 bases: TGCAGTGCAGGCAGGGGCACGCAGTATTTT. It specifies CSAGRGTQYF.

The V gene is TRBV2, the J gene TRBJ2-7; unclear D gene. The CDR3 length is 11 residues. V lost 6 bases to trimming and J lost 5 bases, with 8 bases between them. Germline CDR1 reads SNHLY; CDR2 reads FYNNEI. The CDR3 is CASSATDEQYF. CDR3 coding DNA: TGTGCCAGCAGCGCGACCGACGAGCAGTACTTC.

The V and J genes are TRBV2 and TRBJ2-7; TRBD1 matches 11 bases. The germline gives CDR1 SNHLY, CDR2 FYNNEI. This CDR3 spans 15 amino acids. Trimming removed 7 bases from V and 2 bases from J; junction bases left unmatched: 7. The CDR3 protein is CASTGQGAVTYEQYF. The CDR3 DNA reads TGTGCCAGCACTGGACAGGGGGCGGTAACCTACGAGCAGTACTTC.